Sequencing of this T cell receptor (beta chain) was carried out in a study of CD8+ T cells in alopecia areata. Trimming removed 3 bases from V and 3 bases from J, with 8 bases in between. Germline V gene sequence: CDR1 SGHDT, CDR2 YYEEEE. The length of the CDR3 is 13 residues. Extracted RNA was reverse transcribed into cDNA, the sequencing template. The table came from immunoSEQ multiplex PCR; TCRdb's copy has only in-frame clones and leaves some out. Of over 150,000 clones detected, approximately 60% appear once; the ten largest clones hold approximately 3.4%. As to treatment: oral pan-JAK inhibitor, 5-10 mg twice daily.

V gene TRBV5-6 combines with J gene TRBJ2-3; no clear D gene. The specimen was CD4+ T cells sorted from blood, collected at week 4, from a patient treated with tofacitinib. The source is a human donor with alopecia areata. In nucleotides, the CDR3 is TGTGCCAGCAGCTACGGTATGACAGATACGCAGTATTTT. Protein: CASSYGMTDTQYF.